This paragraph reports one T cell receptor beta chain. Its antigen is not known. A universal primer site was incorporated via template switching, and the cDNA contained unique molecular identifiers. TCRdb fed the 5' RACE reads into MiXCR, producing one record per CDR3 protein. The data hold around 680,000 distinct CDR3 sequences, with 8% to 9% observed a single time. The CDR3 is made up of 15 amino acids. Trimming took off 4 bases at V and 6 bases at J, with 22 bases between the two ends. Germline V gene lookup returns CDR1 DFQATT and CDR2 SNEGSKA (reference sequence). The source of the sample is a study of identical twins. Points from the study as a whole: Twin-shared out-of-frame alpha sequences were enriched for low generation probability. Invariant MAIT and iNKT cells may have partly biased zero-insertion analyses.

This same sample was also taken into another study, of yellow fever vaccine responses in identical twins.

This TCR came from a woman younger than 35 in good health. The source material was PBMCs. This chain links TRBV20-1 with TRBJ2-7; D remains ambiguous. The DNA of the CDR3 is TGCAGTGCTACCAAGTCTGATGTTAAGGCTTTCGAGCAGTACTTC. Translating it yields CSATKSDVKAFEQYF.